The 26 T cell receptor beta chains given below trace back to one sample, sequenced in a study of blood T cell repertoires in COVID-19. Measured with immunoSEQ multiplex PCR; TCRdb has only the in-frame clones, and not every one. The table records about half a million clones, less than 90% of them present only once. Sequenced sample: PBMCs or T cells enriched from blood (not recorded which). The receptor source for this set is a woman aged 60-75 years who had recovered from COVID-19.

The CDR3 protein is CASSLEVTGTNEKLFF. In DNA form, the CDR3 reads TGTGCCAGCAGCTTAGAAGTGACAGGGACTAATGAAAAACTGTTTTTT. This chain joins TRBV7-2 and TRBJ1-4; 7 bases agree with TRBD1. The CDR3 consists of 16 residues. The germline CDR1 and CDR2 sequences are SGHTA and FQGNSA. Trimming at V came to 1 base and at J to 2 bases, leaving 4 bases not matched to a gene. Looking up the rest from reference TRBV7-2 and TRBJ1-4 gives the full variable domain: GAGVSQSPSNKVTEKGKDVELRCDPISGHTALYWYRQSLGQGLEFLIYFQGNSAPDKSGLPSDRFSAERTGGSVSTLTIQRTQQEDSAVYLCASSLEVTGTNEKLFFGSGTQLSVL.

This chain links TRBV5-1 with TRBJ2-7, with 12 bases aligning to TRBD2. This CDR3 comprises 16 residues. The germline CDR1 and CDR2 sequences are SGHRS and YFSETQ. V was pared by 4 bases and J by 4 bases, with 9 bases of the junction left unmatched. This chain's CDR3 is CASSPNLAGGPYEQYF. The CDR3 DNA reads TGCGCCAGCAGCCCAAATCTAGCGGGGGGGCCGTACGAGCAGTACTTC. Full variable domain (remainder filled in from reference TRBV5-1 and TRBJ2-7): KAGVTQTPRYLIKTRGQQVTLSCSPISGHRSVSWYQQTPGQGLQFLFEYFSETQRNKGNFPGRFSGRQFSNSRSEMNVSTLELGDSALYLCASSPNLAGGPYEQYFGPGTRLTVT.

This clone has just one count. The V call is TRBV27, the J call TRBJ1-4; 7 bases map to TRBD1. Germline V gene data show CDR1 as MNHEY and CDR2 as SMNVEV (reference sequence). V shed 5 bases and J 5 bases; nucleotides not matched to a gene: 20. The CDR3 runs 19 residues. The CDR3 reads CASSPSLGRLGTANEKLFF. DNA of the CDR3: TGTGCCAGCAGTCCCTCCTTAGGCCGACTCGGGACAGCGAATGAAAAACTGTTTTTT.

This chain connects TRBV6-5 to TRBJ1-2, with D maybe TRBD1 (6 bases). This CDR3 has 14 residues. In germline, CDR1 is MNHEY, CDR2 SVGAGI. The V end lost 5 bases, the J end lost 5 bases, and 15 bases lay between the germline ends. CDR3 protein: CASSNPGTTYGYTF. CDR3 sequence (DNA): TGTGCCAGCAGTAATCCCGGGACAACTTATGGCTACACCTTC.

The chain has TRBV6-5 and TRBJ2-2; 7 bases are a match to TRBD1. Germline V lookup: CDR1 MNHEY, CDR2 SVGAGI. This CDR3 region has 13 residues. The CDR3 DNA reads TGTGCGGAAGGGACAGCAAACACCGGGGAGCTGTTTTTT. Protein: CAEGTANTGELFF.

This chain uses TRBV6-5 with TRBJ1-5; D is unclear. The ends were cut back, 6 bases at V and 0 bases at J, with 12 bases in the middle. This CDR3 comprises 15 residues. The V gene's germline CDR1 is MNHEY and CDR2 SVGAGI. The DNA of the CDR3 is TGTGCCAGCAGCAGAGCAACGGGTAGCAATCAGCCCCAGCATTTT. It yields the protein CASSRATGSNQPQHF.

The chain employs TRBV28 and TRBJ1-2; 7 bases agree with TRBD1. Germline assignment: CDR1 MDHEN and CDR2 SYDVKM. V lost 2 bases and J lost 5; bases outside the gene matches: 8. The length of the CDR3 is 15 residues. CDR3 sequence reads: CASSLISRGDYGYTF. CDR3 DNA: TGTGCCAGCAGTTTAATCAGCAGGGGGGATTATGGCTACACCTTC.

This clone appeared once. The rearrangement joins TRBV19 to TRBJ2-2; 11 bases agree with TRBD2. Trimming at V came to 8 bases and at J to 6 bases, leaving 8 bases not matched to a gene. The CDR3 loop spans 15 amino acids. CDR1 is LNHDA, CDR2 SQIVND, per germline (reference sequence). CDR3 sequence (DNA): TGTGCCAGTGGAATGGGTAGCGGGGGGGCCGGGGAGCTGTTTTTT. It specifies CASGMGSGGAGELFF.

This clone came up a few times. The chain carries TRBV28 and TRBJ1-5; TRBD1 matches 7 bases. CDR3 length equals 17 residues. Germline assignment: CDR1 MDHEN and CDR2 SYDVKM. Unmatched junction bases numbered 11, after V lost 6 bases and J lost 0 bases. This chain's CDR3 is CASSLAGTAYSNQPQHF. CDR3 sequence (DNA): TGTGCCAGCAGCCTGGCCGGGACAGCGTATAGCAATCAGCCCCAGCATTTT.

The chain employs TRBV15 and TRBJ1-1, with 8 nucleotides matching TRBD1. V was clipped by 5 bases and J by 8 bases; unmatched bases: 7. This CDR3 contains 13 residues. In germline, CDR1 is LNHNV, CDR2 YYDKDF (reference sequence). This CDR3 reads CATSGPTGAEAFF. The CDR3 region has the DNA TGTGCCACCAGCGGCCCGACAGGGGCCGAAGCTTTCTTT.

The count of this clone is one. In nucleotides, the CDR3 is TGTGCCAGCAGCTTACACAGCTCCTACGAGCAGTACGTC. Protein product: CASSLHSSYEQYV. This chain uses TRBV11-2 with TRBJ2-7; D gene unclear. Trimming removed 2 bases at V and 0 bases at J, with 5 bases between. The CDR3 length is 13 residues. Germline CDR1 reads SGHAT; CDR2 reads FQNNGV.

The chain links TRBV5-1 to TRBJ2-3; a possible D gene is TRBD1 (6 bases). This CDR3 has 15 residues. Germline assignment: CDR1 SGHRS and CDR2 YFSETQ. With 7 bases removed from V and 2 bases from J, the gap between germline ends came to 17 bases. In nucleotides, the CDR3 is TGCGCCAGCTCCCTGCAGGGGAAAAACACAGATACGCAGTATTTT. Protein sequence: CASSLQGKNTDTQYF.

The chain carries TRBV5-5 and TRBJ2-7; possibly TRBD1 for D (6 bases). The CDR3 is 12 residues long. CDR1 and CDR2 from the germline V gene are SGHKS and YYEKEE (reference sequence). The V and J ends lost 5 bases and 3 bases respectively, with 9 bases between them. CDR3 DNA: TGTGCCAGCAGAGACAGGTACTACGAGCAGTACTTC. Its protein product is CASRDRYYEQYF.

The genes are TRBV19 and TRBJ1-5; 8 nucleotides match TRBD1. V shed 5 bases and J 3 bases; nucleotides not matched to a gene: 6. Germline CDR1 and CDR2: LNHDA and SQIVND (reference sequence). CDR3 length: 15 residues. The chain's CDR3 is CASSGRTGINQPQHF. The CDR3 DNA is TGTGCCAGTAGTGGTCGGACAGGGATCAATCAGCCCCAGCATTTT.

The chain carries TRBV2 and TRBJ1-5; TRBD1 matches at 8 bases. This CDR3 is 17 amino acids long. CDR1 SNHLY and CDR2 FYNNEI come from the germline V gene. Losses at the gene ends were 5 bases for V and 4 bases for J; bases not matched to a gene: 13. The DNA of the CDR3 is TGTGCCAGCAGTCCAAGGGCCACCGGGACAGGAAATCAGCCCCAGCATTTT. Its translation is CASSPRATGTGNQPQHF.

The chain uses TRBV6-4 and TRBJ1-1; D unclear. Per germline, CDR1 MRHNA and CDR2 SNTAGT. This CDR3 spans 13 amino acids. V was pared by 3 bases and J by 2 bases, with 7 bases between. The CDR3 region has the DNA TGTGCCAGCAGTGAGCAGGCTAACACTGAAGCTTTCTTT. The encoded protein is CASSEQANTEAFF.

V and J are TRBV9 and TRBJ2-5, with D perhaps matching TRBD1 (8 bases). Between the trimmed V and J ends, which lost 4 bases and 5 bases, there was a span of 18 bases. Per the germline V gene, CDR1 is SGDLS and CDR2 is YYNGEE. The CDR3 covers 15 residues. CDR3: CASSPRTGREETQYF. As DNA, the CDR3 is TGTGCCAGCAGCCCCCGGACAGGGCGGGAGGAGACCCAGTACTTC.

The V call is TRBV7-6, the J call TRBJ2-5; 9 nucleotides match TRBD2. Germline V lookup: CDR1 SGHVS, CDR2 FNYEAQ. J gave up 3 bases and V 3 bases, and 14 bases lay outside the gene matches. There are 18 residues in the CDR3. CDR3 DNA sequence: TGTGCCAGCAGCTTGCCCGGGTTGCGCGGGGGGGCTGAAGAGACCCAGTACTTC. Residues: CASSLPGLRGGAEETQYF.

The V and J genes are TRBV7-9 and TRBJ1-4; D uncertain. CDR1 is SEHNR, CDR2 FQNEAQ, per germline (reference sequence). This CDR3 has 17 amino acids. V lost 0 bases and J lost 4, with 15 bases in between. DNA for the CDR3: TGTGCCAGCAGCTTAGCGCCAGAAGCCTGGAGTAATGAAAAACTGTTTTTT. It specifies CASSLAPEAWSNEKLFF.

A remark on this clone: The same CDR3 is also encoded by other DNA sequences in this sample. The genes are TRBV25-1 and TRBJ1-2; 7 bases are shared with TRBD1. Germline V CDR1 and CDR2: MGHDK, SYGVNS. With V trimmed by 2 bases and J by 6 bases, 3 bases remained unmatched. The CDR3 is made up of 13 amino acids. CDR3 amino acids: CASSERGGDGYTF. The CDR3 DNA is TGTGCCAGCAGTGAAAGAGGGGGCGATGGCTACACCTTC.

This sequence joins TRBV5-1 and TRBJ2-7, with TRBD2 identical over 11 bases. Germline V lookup: CDR1 SGHRS, CDR2 YFSETQ. Trimming cost V 4 bases and J 6 bases; bases outside gene matches: 12. CDR3 size: 16 residues. This CDR3 is CASSPGPSGGRGEQYV. CDR3 nucleotides: TGCGCCAGCAGCCCCGGACCTAGCGGGGGGCGTGGCGAGCAGTACGTC.

The DNA of the CDR3 is TGCGCCAGCAGTGAGTCGACAGGGATCGGGAGCAATCAGCCCCAGCATTTT. Protein product: CASSESTGIGSNQPQHF. The V call is TRBV10-2, the J call TRBJ1-5, with TRBD1 matching over 7 bases. V was clipped by 0 bases and J by 1 base; unmatched bases: 6. The germline CDR1 and CDR2 sequences are WSHSY and SAAADI. This CDR3 is 17 amino acids long.

The table lists this clone with many counts. One end of the junction does not line up with germline, which may come from a read error. The V call is TRBV7-9, the J call TRBJ2-7; D is unclear. CDR1 SEHNR and CDR2 FQNEAQ come from the germline V gene (reference sequence). The CDR3 has 11 amino acids. The CDR3 sequence: CASTSSHEQYF. The CDR3 nucleotides are TGTGCCAGCACCTCCTCCCACGAGCAGTACTTC.

The chain carries TRBV30 and TRBJ1-2; 7 bases agree with TRBD1. From germline, CDR1 is GTSNPN and CDR2 SVGIG (reference sequence). The CDR3 is 15 residues long. V gave up 3 bases and J gave up 4 bases; unmatched junction bases: 11. CDR3 in DNA: TGTGCCTGGAGGGCGCCCGGGACAGCCGTCTATGGCTACACCTTC. This gives the protein CAWRAPGTAVYGYTF.

CDR3: CASSLAQGVGGELFF. DNA of the CDR3: TGCGCCAGCAGCTTGGCACAGGGGGTTGGCGGGGAGCTGTTTTTT. V is TRBV5-1 and J is TRBJ2-2; TRBD1 agrees at 8 bases. CDR1 SGHRS and CDR2 YFSETQ come from the germline V gene. V was clipped by 0 bases and J by 7 bases; unmatched bases: 5. This CDR3 comprises 15 residues.

The chain links TRBV19 to TRBJ1-5; D is unresolved. The CDR3 consists of 18 residues. The germline gives CDR1 LNHDA, CDR2 SQIVND (reference sequence). The V end lost 4 bases, the J end lost 1 base, and 20 bases lay between the germline ends. CDR3 sequence (DNA): TGTGCCAGTAGTAAGTCCTTGTTTGGAGCAAGCAGCAATCAGCCCCAGCATTTT. It translates to CASSKSLFGASSNQPQHF.